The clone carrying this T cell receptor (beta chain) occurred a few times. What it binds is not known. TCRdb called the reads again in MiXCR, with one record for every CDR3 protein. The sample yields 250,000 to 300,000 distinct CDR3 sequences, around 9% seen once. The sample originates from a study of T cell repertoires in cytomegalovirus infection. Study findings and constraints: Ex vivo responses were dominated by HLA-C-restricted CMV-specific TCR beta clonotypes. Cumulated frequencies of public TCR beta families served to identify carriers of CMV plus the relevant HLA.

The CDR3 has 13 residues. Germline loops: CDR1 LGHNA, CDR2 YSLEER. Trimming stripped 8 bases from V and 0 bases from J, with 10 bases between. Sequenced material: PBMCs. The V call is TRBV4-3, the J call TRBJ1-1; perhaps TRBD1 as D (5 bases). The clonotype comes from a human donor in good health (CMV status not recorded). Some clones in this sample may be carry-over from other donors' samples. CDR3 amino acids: CASGRGVNTEAFF. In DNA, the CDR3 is TGCGCCAGCGGACGAGGGGTGAACACTGAAGCTTTCTTT.